The 26 T cell receptor beta chains presented below share a single source sample, sequenced in a study of T cells after yellow fever vaccination. TCRdb recomputed calls from the 5' RACE reads with MiXCR, one row per CDR3 protein. Of a few hundred thousand distinct CDR3 sequences listed, less than 20% are singletons. The specimen comprised PBMCs, sampled 15 days after the yellow fever booster vaccination. Source of these receptors: a man aged 25-40 years who received the YFV17D yellow fever vaccine.

This clonotype was seen only a few times. The V gene is TRBV5-6, the J gene TRBJ2-1; maybe TRBD1 (6 bases). The length of the CDR3 is 14 residues. Trimming left V 5 bases short and J 7 bases short, with 16 bases between. The germline gives CDR1 SGHDT, CDR2 YYEEEE. CDR3 sequence reads: CASSKPGTPNEQFF. The CDR3 region has the DNA TGTGCCAGCAGTAAACCCGGGACACCGAATGAGCAGTTCTTC.

This sequence joins TRBV28 and TRBJ1-5; TRBD1 agrees at 7 bases. V was clipped by 3 bases and J by 7 bases; unmatched bases: 6. The germline V gene encodes CDR1 MDHEN and CDR2 SYDVKM. This CDR3 spans 14 amino acids. CDR3 residues: CASSLVGGEQPQHF. CDR3 DNA: TGTGCCAGCAGTTTGGTAGGGGGCGAACAGCCCCAGCATTTT.

This chain connects TRBV5-1 to TRBJ2-5; D not resolved. CDR3 length: 12 amino acids. Germline values: CDR1 SGHRS, CDR2 YFSETQ. V was clipped by 1 base and J by 5 bases, with 6 bases between them. CDR3 sequence reads: CASSLPTETQYF. The DNA of the CDR3 is TGCGCCAGCAGCTTGCCCACGGAGACCCAGTACTTC.

This clonotype was detected only a few times. The chain couples TRBV27 to TRBJ2-3; D ambiguous. Looked up from germline, CDR1 is MNHEY and CDR2 is SMNVEV (reference sequence). The CDR3 is 14 residues long. With 0 bases removed from V and 4 bases from J, the gap between germline ends came to 8 bases. The CDR3 protein is CASSLSLVADTQYF. CDR3 bases: TGTGCCAGCAGTTTATCGTTAGTTGCAGATACGCAGTATTTT.

This rearrangement joins TRBV5-1 to TRBJ2-7; a possible D gene is TRBD2 (5 bases). The germline V gene has CDR1 SGHRS and CDR2 YFSETQ. Trimming removed 2 bases from V and 5 bases from J, with 14 bases in between. The CDR3 spans 14 residues. The CDR3 here is CASSFKRSSNEQYF. In DNA, the CDR3 is TGCGCCAGCAGCTTTAAGCGGAGCTCGAACGAGCAGTACTTC.

The chain couples TRBV20-1 to TRBJ2-1; 7 nucleotides line up with TRBD1. The germline CDR1 and CDR2 sequences are DFQATT and SNEGSKA (reference sequence). The length of the CDR3 is 18 residues. Trimming cost V 0 bases and J 0 bases; bases outside gene matches: 11. Here the CDR3 reads CSAREQGWTSSSYNEQFF. CDR3 DNA: TGCAGTGCTAGAGAACAGGGGTGGACGTCCAGCTCCTACAATGAGCAGTTCTTC.

The rearrangement joins TRBV7-9 to TRBJ1-1, with D perhaps matching TRBD1 (6 bases). CDR1 and CDR2 from the germline V gene are SEHNR and FQNEAQ (reference sequence). Deletions cut 5 bases from V and 5 bases from J, with 21 bases between. The CDR3 has 16 amino acids. CDR3 amino acids: CASSRQDQVRGTEAFF. The CDR3, as DNA: TGTGCCAGCAGCAGACAGGATCAGGTTCGAGGGACTGAAGCTTTCTTT.

The rearrangement joins TRBV6-5 to TRBJ2-7; D remains unclear. Germline CDR1 MNHEY, CDR2 SVGAGI. This CDR3 region has 14 residues. V lost 4 bases and J lost 3, with 13 bases in between. The CDR3 nucleotides are TGTGCCAGCAGTTCCGCGCGGTTTCGCTACGAGCAGTACTTC. This gives the protein CASSSARFRYEQYF.

This sequence joins TRBV20-1 and TRBJ2-1; 7 bases align to TRBD2. Germline CDR1 reads DFQATT; CDR2 reads SNEGSKA (reference sequence). J lost 6 bases, V lost 6 bases, and 5 bases had no gene match. The CDR3 totals 12 residues. CDR3 nucleotide sequence: TGCAGTGCCCGGACTAGTGGCAATGAGCAGTTCTTC. Translating it yields CSARTSGNEQFF.

This clonotype has a handful of counts. V gene TRBV7-2 combines with J gene TRBJ2-4, with TRBD2 as a possible D gene (7 bases). Trimming pared 8 bases from V and 7 bases from J, leaving 21 bases between. The CDR3 sequence is 15 residues long. Germline values: CDR1 SGHTA, CDR2 FQGNSA. The CDR3 coding sequence is TGTGCCAGCGGTAGGGGGGGGAGTTCTGTTAACATTCAGTACTTC. Amino acids: CASGRGGSSVNIQYF.

The chain has TRBV19 and TRBJ2-7; no firm D call. Germline V CDR1 and CDR2: LNHDA, SQIVND (reference sequence). V gave up 11 bases and J gave up 3 bases, with 11 bases separating them. The CDR3 loop spans 11 amino acids. This chain's CDR3 is CAPLDDYEQYF. Written as DNA, the CDR3 is TGTGCCCCTCTTGACGACTACGAGCAGTACTTC.

The chain recombines TRBV5-1 with TRBJ2-5; 8 nucleotides match TRBD1. Germline values: CDR1 SGHRS, CDR2 YFSETQ. V was pared by 3 bases and J by 1 base, with 5 bases of the junction left unmatched. The CDR3 contains 15 residues. The CDR3 protein is CASSWSDRVQETQYF. The CDR3 bases are TGCGCCAGCAGCTGGTCGGACAGGGTCCAAGAGACCCAGTACTTC.

V gene TRBV6-1 combines with J gene TRBJ1-2; TRBD1 matches at 8 bases. The CDR3 totals 13 residues. After removal of 6 bases from V and 6 bases from J, the junction contained 6 bases not matched to a gene. Germline-derived CDR1 and CDR2 are MNHNS and SASEGT. CDR3 amino acids: CASRKTGVNGYTF. CDR3 coding DNA: TGTGCCAGCAGGAAGACAGGGGTGAATGGCTACACCTTC.

The J gene is TRBJ1-1, the V gene TRBV5-4; D is ambiguous. V was cut by 2 bases and J by 7 bases, with 9 bases left in between. Germline CDR1 reads SGHNT; CDR2 reads YYREEE (reference sequence). The CDR3 covers 12 residues. The CDR3 DNA reads as TGTGCCAGCAGCTTATTCGGCCTTGAAGCTTTCTTT. Translated: CASSLFGLEAFF. Drawing the rest from reference TRBV5-4 and TRBJ1-1, the complete variable domain is ETGVTQSPTHLIKTRGQQVTLRCSSQSGHNTVSWYQQALGQGPQFIFQYYREEENGRGNFPPRFSGLQFPNYSSELNVNALELDDSALYLCASSLFGLEAFFGQGTRLTVV.

There are a few counts of this clonotype. CDR3: CASSYRYNEQFF. DNA of the CDR3: TGTGCCAGCAGCTACCGTTACAATGAGCAGTTCTTC. The V and J genes are TRBV7-9 and TRBJ2-1; D gene ambiguous. This CDR3 region has 12 residues. Trimming cost V 4 bases and J 4 bases, with 5 bases left between them. Looked up from germline, CDR1 is SEHNR and CDR2 is FQNEAQ (reference sequence).

This clonotype has a handful of counts. The J gene is TRBJ2-1, the V gene TRBV24-1, with 11 bases fitting TRBD2. The germline V gene encodes CDR1 KGHDR and CDR2 SFDVKD. V lost 2 bases, J lost 6 bases, and 8 bases stayed unmatched. This CDR3 is built from 17 residues. The CDR3 coding sequence is TGTGCCACCAGTGATTCAAGTACTAGCGGGGGCTTCAATGAGCAGTTCTTC. It specifies CATSDSSTSGGFNEQFF.

This clonotype was seen a few times. The chain employs TRBV12-3 or TRBV12-4 and TRBJ2-5, with TRBD1 matching 7 bases. The V and J ends lost 3 bases and 0 bases, in that order; junction bases with no gene match: 4. The CDR3 loop spans 15 amino acids. CDR3 protein: CASSFGTVNQETQYF. The CDR3 region has the DNA TGTGCCAGCAGTTTCGGGACAGTGAACCAAGAGACCCAGTACTTC.

CDR3 loop: CASSEQGGTLEAFF. The CDR3 bases are TGTGCCAGCAGCGAACAGGGGGGAACACTGGAAGCTTTCTTT. The chain employs TRBV7-2 and TRBJ1-1; TRBD1 matches at 8 bases. V shed 5 bases and J 8 bases; nucleotides not matched to a gene: 10. CDR3 length equals 14 residues. Germline V lookup: CDR1 SGHTA, CDR2 FQGNSA.

The gene calls are TRBV21-1 and TRBJ2-1. TRBV21-1 is given as a pseudogene. This CDR3 has 19 residues. The CDR3 DNA reads TGTGCCAGCAGCCTCCAAGGGTTGGTGGCCGGGAGTTCTTACAATGAGCAGTTCTTC. This translates into CASSLQGLVAGSSYNEQFF.

This clonotype was picked up a small number of times. The chain recombines TRBV5-1 with TRBJ2-5; perhaps TRBD1 as D (6 bases). The CDR3 loop spans 13 amino acids. V lost 7 bases, J lost 4 bases, and 14 bases lay in between. The germline V gene has CDR1 SGHRS and CDR2 YFSETQ. CDR3 nucleotides: TGCGCCAGCGGATCAGGGGTAGCAGAGACCCAGTACTTC. It yields the protein CASGSGVAETQYF.

The V and J genes are TRBV27 and TRBJ2-1; 11 nucleotides agree with TRBD2. The V gene's germline CDR1 is MNHEY and CDR2 SMNVEV (reference sequence). J gave up 7 bases and V 6 bases, and 8 bases lay outside the gene matches. The CDR3 runs 15 residues. CDR3 sequence reads: CASRKLAGARNEQFF. The CDR3 DNA sequence: TGTGCCAGCAGGAAACTAGCGGGAGCTCGTAATGAGCAGTTCTTC.

This clonotype has more than one count but fewer than ten. V is TRBV6-1 and J is TRBJ2-1, with D maybe TRBD1 (6 bases). This CDR3 region has 14 residues. The germline V and J ends were trimmed by 5 bases and 8 bases, with 16 bases remaining between them. Per germline, CDR1 MNHNS and CDR2 SASEGT. Here the CDR3 reads CASSRDTLVDEQFF. The CDR3 region has the DNA TGTGCCAGCAGTCGGGACACGCTAGTCGATGAGCAGTTCTTC.

The chain joins TRBV9 to TRBJ2-2; TRBD1 or TRBD2 may be the D gene (6 bases each). Germline lookup yields CDR1 SGDLS and CDR2 YYNGEE. V gave up 4 bases and J gave up 5 bases, with 15 bases separating them. There are 15 residues in the CDR3. The CDR3 bases are TGTGCCAGCAGCCTCTCGGGGGCGGGGACCGGGGAGCTGTTTTTT. Translating gives CASSLSGAGTGELFF.

The gene calls are TRBV20-1 and TRBJ2-3; 7 positions agree with TRBD2. The junction had 9 bases not matched to a gene; V was cut back by 3 bases and J by 6 bases. CDR3 length: 14 residues. Germline CDR1 and CDR2: DFQATT and SNEGSKA (reference sequence). The CDR3 is CSASRAGPFDTQYF. The CDR3, as DNA: TGCAGTGCTAGCAGAGCGGGACCGTTTGATACGCAGTATTTT.

The chain couples TRBV6-2 or TRBV6-3 to TRBJ2-1, with TRBD2 matching over 13 bases. Germline-derived CDR1 and CDR2 are MNHEY and SVGEGT. The length of the CDR3 is 15 residues. The V gene end was trimmed by 6 bases and the J gene end by 7 bases; junction bases not matched to a gene: 6. Here the CDR3 reads CASRKGTSGNNEQFF. The DNA of the CDR3 is TGTGCCAGCAGGAAAGGGACTAGCGGGAATAATGAGCAGTTCTTC.

This clonotype was counted a few times. The chain carries TRBV6-5 and TRBJ2-1, with 13 bases matching TRBD2. The CDR3 has 18 residues. The V gene's germline CDR1 is MNHEY and CDR2 SVGAGI. V was pared by 0 bases and J by 4 bases, with 6 bases of the junction left unmatched. As DNA, the CDR3 is TGTGCCAGCAGTTACTCGGGACTAGCGGGGTTATTATACAATGAGCAGTTCTTC. Protein: CASSYSGLAGLLYNEQFF.